There are a few counts of the clone carrying this T cell receptor (beta chain). Its target is unknown. The data derive from a study of beta chain features in type 1 diabetes. Study details: Patients shared similar age, gender and cell yields with healthy donors.

Germline CDR1 and CDR2: PRHDT and FYEKMQ (reference sequence). CDR3 size: 15 residues. The ends lost 4 bases at V and 6 bases at J; junction bases unmatched: 12. What was sequenced were expressed TCRB transcripts, since all of the isolated RNA had been reverse transcribed. Assay: immunoSEQ multiplex PCR; the TCRdb copy retains only in-frame clones and omits some. The sample includes about 700,000 clones, 13% of them seen just once. General study results and limits: PCR could preferentially amplify shorter templates, alike in patients and controls. A moderate, significant TCRB CDR3 shortening appeared in type 1 diabetes across four CD4+ subsets.

What was sequenced was naive CD4+ T cells from blood. The chain joins TRBV13 to TRBJ2-7, with TRBD1 identical over 7 bases. This receptor was obtained from a man in his late teens or twenties with type 1 diabetes. CDR3 DNA sequence: TGTGCCAGCAGCTCATCGGGACAGAGCCTAGGCGAGCAGTACTTC. This gives the protein CASSSSGQSLGEQYF.